The clone carrying this T cell receptor beta chain has more than one count but fewer than ten. This specimen comes from a study of shared clonotypes between healthy human individuals. CDR1 is SNHLY, CDR2 FYNNEI, per germline. This CDR3 has 13 residues. Trimming removed 7 bases from V and 8 bases from J, with 15 bases in between. Donors were healthy HIV-negative adults without recently reported acute infections or vaccinations. Unsorted PBMC contributed roughly 320 ng DNA, 30,000 to 35,000 T cell genomes, to each replicate PCR. Original processing methods: From ImmunoSEQ came sequences covering only the junction and carrying no quality scores, so filtering differed. Here immunoSEQ multiplex PCR was the method, and the copy in TCRdb shows in-frame clones only, minus some. V and J calls and clone size come straight from that table; D and trimming were deduced from the DNA. The table records approximately 470,000 clones, more than 75% of them present only once.

The chain links TRBV2 to TRBJ2-4; perhaps D is TRBD1 or TRBD2 (5 bases each). The sequence derives from a woman between 40 and 55 years old in good health. Some clones in this sample may be carry-over from other donors' samples. The sample was PBMCs. CDR3: CASMLRGGYIQYF. DNA for the CDR3: TGTGCCAGCATGCTGAGGGGCGGGTACATTCAGTACTTC.